Below, 10 T cell receptor beta chains from the same sample are listed, as sequenced in a study of blood T cell repertoires in COVID-19. This table comes from immunoSEQ multiplex PCR, and its TCRdb copy is limited to in-frame clones, with some not included. This table has some 160,000 clones, around nine tenths appearing once. Sample: peripheral blood. These receptors all come from a woman aged 70-85 years with COVID-19, enrolled during active disease.

The genes are TRBV30 and TRBJ2-2; possible D gene TRBD1, 6 bases. V gave up 1 base and J gave up 2 bases, with 11 bases separating them. Germline V gene data show CDR1 as GTSNPN and CDR2 as SVGIG (reference sequence). This CDR3 is built from 15 residues. Written as DNA, the CDR3 is TGTGCCTGGAGTGGGTGGGGGCTTAACACCGGGGAGCTGTTTTTT. Protein sequence: CAWSGWGLNTGELFF.

The genes are TRBV3-1 (or the pseudogene TRBV3-2) and TRBJ2-1, with 13 bases matching TRBD2. The CDR3 contains 16 residues. V gave up 4 bases and J gave up 9 bases; unmatched junction bases: 9. Germline CDR1 LGHDT, CDR2 YNNKEL (reference sequence). The CDR3 DNA is TGTGCCAGCAGCCCGATGGGGACTAGCGGGGCGGGTGAGCAGTTCTTC. This translates into CASSPMGTSGAGEQFF.

The chain recombines TRBV7-8 with TRBJ1-2, with 7 bases aligning to TRBD1. CDR1 and CDR2 (germline): SGHVS, FQNEAQ. J gave up 4 bases and V 3 bases, and 8 bases lay outside the gene matches. The CDR3 length is 15 residues. The CDR3 nucleotides are TGTGCCAGCAGCTTGGGGGCAGGGGGTACCTATGGCTACACCTTC. Its protein is CASSLGAGGTYGYTF.

This chain joins TRBV19 and TRBJ2-3; 7 bases are shared with TRBD1. Germline-derived CDR1 and CDR2 are LNHDA and SQIVND (reference sequence). The CDR3 loop spans 15 amino acids. V lost 5 bases, J lost 4 bases, and 9 bases stayed unmatched. Here the CDR3 DNA reads TGTGCCAGTAGTTATCTGGGACAGCGAGCAGATACGCAGTATTTT. Amino acid sequence: CASSYLGQRADTQYF.

The V gene is TRBV7-8, the J gene TRBJ1-3, with a tentative D call TRBD1 (6 bases). From germline, CDR1 is SGHVS and CDR2 FQNEAQ. Deletions cut 8 bases from V and 2 bases from J, with 10 bases between. The CDR3 contains 13 residues. In nucleotides, the CDR3 is TGTGCCAGCGGCGGACAGACTGGAAACACCATATATTTT. It codes for CASGGQTGNTIYF. Combining the CDR3 with reference TRBV7-8 and TRBJ1-3 gives the whole variable domain GAGVSQSPRYKVAKRGQDVALRCDPISGHVSLFWYQQALGQGPEFLTYFQNEAQLDKSGLPSDRFFAERPEGSVSTLKIQRTQQEDSAVYLCASGGQTGNTIYFGEGSWLTVV.

This clone was observed a handful of times. The chain is built from TRBV5-5 and TRBJ1-5; D possibly corresponds to TRBD1 (6 bases). Trimming stripped 2 bases from V and 0 bases from J, with 18 bases between. Germline CDR1 SGHKS, CDR2 YYEKEE (reference sequence). The CDR3 spans 18 residues. The chain's CDR3 is CASSFFGGRTYSNQPQHF. The CDR3 DNA reads TGTGCCAGCAGCTTCTTTGGGGGCCGTACGTATAGCAATCAGCCCCAGCATTTT.

This clone was picked up one time. The V call is TRBV6-5, the J call TRBJ1-6; TRBD1 aligns across 8 bases. The CDR3 sequence is 15 residues long. CDR1 and CDR2 (germline): MNHEY, SVGAGI. V lost 6 bases and J lost 6; bases outside the gene matches: 7. CDR3 DNA: TGTGCCAGCAGGGGACAGGTTGATAGTAATTCACCCCTCCACTTT. It translates to CASRGQVDSNSPLHF.

The chain carries TRBV7-3 and TRBJ2-3, with 7 bases fitting TRBD2. The J segment lost 2 bases and the V segment lost 6 bases, leaving 8 bases of the junction unmatched. Germline loops: CDR1 SGHTA, CDR2 FQGTGA. This CDR3 comprises 15 residues. The chain's CDR3 is CASSRAGTNTDTQYF. In DNA form, the CDR3 reads TGTGCCAGCAGTCGAGCCGGGACTAACACAGATACGCAGTATTTT.

The chain carries TRBV12-3 or TRBV12-4 and TRBJ1-2; 9 nucleotides match TRBD1. CDR3 length equals 13 residues. V shed 5 bases, J shed 8 bases, and the junction held 6 bases outside the gene matches. CDR3 in amino acids: CASSHTGGRGYTF. DNA of the CDR3: TGTGCCAGCAGTCACACAGGGGGCCGGGGCTACACCTTC.

V usage is TRBV3-1 (or the pseudogene TRBV3-2) and J usage is TRBJ1-2, with a possible D match to TRBD1 (6 bases). The germline gives CDR1 LGHDT, CDR2 YNNKEL (reference sequence). CDR3 size: 13 residues. The V and J ends lost 3 bases and 6 bases respectively, with 11 bases between them. This CDR3 reads CASSHRGADGYTF. The CDR3 region has the DNA TGTGCCAGCAGCCACAGGGGTGCGGATGGCTACACCTTC.